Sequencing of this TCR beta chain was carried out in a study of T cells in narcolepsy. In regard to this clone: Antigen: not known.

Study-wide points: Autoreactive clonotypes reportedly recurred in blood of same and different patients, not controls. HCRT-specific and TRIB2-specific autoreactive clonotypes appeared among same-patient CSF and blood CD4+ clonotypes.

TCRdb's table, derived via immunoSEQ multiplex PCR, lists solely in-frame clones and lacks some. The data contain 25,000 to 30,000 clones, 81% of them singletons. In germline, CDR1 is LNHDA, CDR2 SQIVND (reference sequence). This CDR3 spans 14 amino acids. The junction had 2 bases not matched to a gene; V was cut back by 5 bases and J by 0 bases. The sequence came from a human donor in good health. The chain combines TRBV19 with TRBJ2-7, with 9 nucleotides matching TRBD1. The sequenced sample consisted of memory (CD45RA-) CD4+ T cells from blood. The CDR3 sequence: CASSGQGSSYEQYF. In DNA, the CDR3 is TGTGCCAGTAGTGGACAGGGGAGCTCCTACGAGCAGTACTTC. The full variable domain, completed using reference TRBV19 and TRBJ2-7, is DGGITQSPKYLFRKEGQNVTLSCEQNLNHDAMYWYRQDPGQGLRLIYYSQIVNDFQKGDIAEGYSVSREKKESFPLTVTSAQKNPTAFYLCASSGQGSSYEQYFGPGTRLTVT.